What follows is one T cell receptor (beta chain) and its context. The data derive from a study of blood T cell repertoires in COVID-19. Germline-derived CDR1 and CDR2 are SGHNT and YYREEE (reference sequence). This CDR3 spans 16 amino acids. Trimming at V came to 3 bases and at J to 3 bases, leaving 5 bases not matched to a gene. Authors' data handling: From reference gene primer amplification, estimates of nucleated cell counts were derived. Sequenced by immunoSEQ multiplex PCR; TCRdb stores in-frame clones only, minus some. V, J and clone size reflect that table, while D and trimming were determined from the DNA. The sample records about 670,000 clones, around 90% being singletons.

The clonotype was recovered from a woman between 18 and 30 years old with acute or convalescent COVID-19. The rearrangement joins TRBV5-4 to TRBJ1-6; 8 bases are shared with TRBD1. Source material: peripheral blood. The CDR3, as DNA: TGTGCCAGCAGCTCCTTCGACAGGGGCTATAATTCACCCCTCCACTTT. Protein sequence: CASSSFDRGYNSPLHF.